These 10 T cell receptor beta chains share one sample of origin, sequenced in a study of shared clonotypes between healthy human individuals. Libraries were prepared by immunoSEQ multiplex PCR; TCRdb keeps only in-frame clonotypes and omits some of them. This repertoire shows 2 million to 3 million clones, more than 90% found once; its top ten account for roughly 0.13%. The material sequenced was naive CD4+ T cells sorted from blood. This sample's subset: CD45RA+ positively selected. Receptors originate from a man younger than 35 in good health.

The V gene is TRBV19, the J gene TRBJ1-1; D is undetermined. The germline V and J ends were trimmed by 1 base and 1 base, with 10 bases remaining between them. Germline loops: CDR1 LNHDA, CDR2 SQIVND (reference sequence). This CDR3 comprises 15 residues. DNA of the CDR3: TGTGCCAGTAGTATAGTTGGATTGGGGAACACTGAAGCTTTCTTT. Residues: CASSIVGLGNTEAFF. Variable domain in full (rest from reference TRBV19 and TRBJ1-1): DGGITQSPKYLFRKEGQNVTLSCEQNLNHDAMYWYRQDPGQGLRLIYYSQIVNDFQKGDIAEGYSVSREKKESFPLTVTSAQKNPTAFYLCASSIVGLGNTEAFFGQGTRLTVV.

CDR3 region: CASSLDLAGSSYEQYF. CDR3 nucleotides: TGTGCCAGCAGCTTAGACCTAGCGGGGAGCTCCTACGAGCAGTACTTC. V is TRBV7-2 and J is TRBJ2-7; 9 nucleotides line up with TRBD2. The ends lost 1 base at V and 0 bases at J; junction bases unmatched: 4. The germline CDR1 and CDR2 sequences are SGHTA and FQGNSA. The CDR3 sequence is 16 residues long.

In regard to this clone: Other nucleotide sequences in the sample specify the same CDR3. The rearrangement joins TRBV30 to TRBJ1-6; D call uncertain. Looked up from germline, CDR1 is GTSNPN and CDR2 is SVGIG (reference sequence). Trimming cost V 1 base and J 7 bases, with 5 bases left between them. The CDR3 extends over 12 amino acids. The CDR3 protein is CAWSGRNSPLHF. The CDR3 DNA reads as TGTGCCTGGAGTGGCCGGAATTCACCCCTCCACTTT. Complete variable domain (other parts from reference TRBV30 and TRBJ1-6): SQTIHQWPATLVQPVGSPLSLECTVEGTSNPNLYWYRQAAGRGLQLLFYSVGIGQISSEVPQNLSASRPQDRQFILSSKKLLLSDSGFYLCAWSGRNSPLHFGNGTRLTVT.

This rearrangement joins TRBV5-5 to TRBJ1-2; D gene ambiguous. The CDR3 has 15 residues. V was shortened by 2 bases and J by 6 bases, with 17 bases between the two germline ends. Germline V gene sequence: CDR1 SGHKS, CDR2 YYEKEE (reference sequence). CDR3 nucleotide sequence: TGTGCCAGCAGCTTCAATTCGATCCTGGGAGATGGCTACACCTTC. Protein sequence: CASSFNSILGDGYTF.

V usage is TRBV18 and J usage is TRBJ2-6, with 8 bases fitting TRBD1. Germline lookup yields CDR1 KGHSH and CDR2 LQKENI. The CDR3 loop spans 17 amino acids. Germline trimming cut 3 bases from V and 0 bases from J; bases unmatched to any gene: 4. The CDR3 bases are TGTGCCAGCTCACCCGACAGGGGCGGCTCTGGGGCCAACGTCCTGACTTTC. This encodes CASSPDRGGSGANVLTF.

The count of this clone is one. The rearrangement uses TRBV19 and TRBJ2-7; 11 bases line up with TRBD2. This CDR3 is 17 amino acids long. CDR1 and CDR2 from the germline V gene are LNHDA and SQIVND (reference sequence). Germline trimming cut 6 bases from V and 7 bases from J; bases unmatched to any gene: 17. The CDR3 DNA is TGTGCCAGTAGCGCCGGGACTAGCGGATTCCTGGGGTATGAGCAGTACTTC. The encoded protein is CASSAGTSGFLGYEQYF.

The gene calls are TRBV7-9 and TRBJ1-5; 9 nucleotides agree with TRBD1. With V trimmed by 1 base and J by 0 bases, 1 base remained unmatched. CDR1 is SEHNR and CDR2 is FQNEAQ in the germline V gene (reference sequence). The CDR3 is made up of 16 amino acids. The CDR3 DNA reads TGTGCCAGCAGCTTAGGGGACAGGGTTAGCAATCAGCCCCAGCATTTT. This translates into CASSLGDRVSNQPQHF.

CDR3 DNA: TGTGCCAGCGCTCCCTCCCAGGGGTGGGAGCAGTACTTC. Its protein product is CASAPSQGWEQYF. The chain recombines TRBV2 with TRBJ2-7; a possible D gene is TRBD1 (6 bases). The V end lost 8 bases, the J end lost 7 bases, and 18 bases lay between the germline ends. Germline CDR1 is SNHLY and CDR2 is FYNNEI. The CDR3 has 13 amino acids.

The V and J genes are TRBV29-1 and TRBJ1-2, with TRBD1 identical over 11 bases. With V trimmed by 5 bases and J by 2 bases, 4 bases remained unmatched. The germline CDR1 and CDR2 sequences are SQVTM and ANQGSEA. This CDR3 has 14 residues. CDR3 in DNA: TGCAGCGTTTCGGGACAGGGGGGAAACTATGGCTACACCTTC. The encoded protein is CSVSGQGGNYGYTF.

The V call is TRBV14, the J call TRBJ2-5; D possibly corresponds to TRBD2 (6 bases). The CDR3 has 16 residues. V lost 1 base, J lost 5 bases, and 17 bases lay in between. CDR1 SGHDN and CDR2 FVKESK come from the germline V gene. The CDR3 sequence: CASSQVSGVVGETQYF. For the CDR3, the DNA is TGTGCCAGCAGCCAAGTGTCGGGGGTTGTCGGGGAGACCCAGTACTTC.